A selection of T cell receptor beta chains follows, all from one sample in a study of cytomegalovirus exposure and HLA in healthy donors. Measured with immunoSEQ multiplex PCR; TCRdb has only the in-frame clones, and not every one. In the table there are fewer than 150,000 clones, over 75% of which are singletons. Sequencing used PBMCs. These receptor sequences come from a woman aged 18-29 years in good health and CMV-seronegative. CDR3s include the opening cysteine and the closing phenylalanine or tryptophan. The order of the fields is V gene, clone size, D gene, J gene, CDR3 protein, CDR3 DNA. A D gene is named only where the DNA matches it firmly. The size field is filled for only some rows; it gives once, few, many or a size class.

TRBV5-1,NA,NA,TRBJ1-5,CASSLCPRFSNQPQHF,TGCGCCAGCAGCTTGTGCCCCAGGTTTAGCAATCAGCCCCAGCATTTT
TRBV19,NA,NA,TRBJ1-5,CASSTEQGYSNQPQHF,TGTGCCAGTAGTACCGAACAGGGATATAGCAATCAGCCCCAGCATTTT
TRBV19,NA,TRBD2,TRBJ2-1,CASSIRTRYRNEQFF,TGTGCCAGTAGTATCCGGACTAGGTATAGGAATGAGCAGTTCTTC
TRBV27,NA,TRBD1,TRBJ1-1,CASSSLTGGNTEAFF,TGTGCCAGCAGTTCCCTCACAGGGGGAAACACTGAAGCTTTCTTT
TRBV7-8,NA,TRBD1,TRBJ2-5,CSVRDRDQETQYF,TGCTCCGTCCGGGACAGAGATCAAGAGACCCAGTACTTC
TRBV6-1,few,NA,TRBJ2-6,CASSDGVGANVLTF,TGTGCCAGCAGTGACGGGGTTGGGGCCAACGTCCTGACTTTC
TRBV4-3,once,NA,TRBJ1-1,CASSQLHRDPEAFF,TGCGCCAGCAGCCAATTGCACAGGGACCCCGAAGCTTTCTTT
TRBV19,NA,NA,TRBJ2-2,CASSIDLLANTGELFF,TGTGCCAGTAGTATAGACTTACTAGCGAACACCGGGGAGCTGTTTTTT
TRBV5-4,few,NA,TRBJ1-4,CASSLGGAGEKLFF,TGTGCCAGCAGCTTGGGTGGGGCGGGGGAAAAACTGTTTTTT
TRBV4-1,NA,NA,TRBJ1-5,CASSQEMHPGNQPQHF,TGCGCCAGCAGCCAAGAAATGCATCCCGGGAATCAGCCCCAGCATTTT
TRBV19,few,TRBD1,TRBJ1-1,CAARDRDYEAFF,TGTGCCGCCCGGGACAGAGACTATGAAGCTTTCTTT
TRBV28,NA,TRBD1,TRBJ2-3,CASRFQGQRTDTQYF,TGTGCCAGCAGATTCCAGGGACAGCGCACAGATACGCAGTATTTT